The 30 T cell receptor beta chains reported below all come from one sample, sequenced in a study of T cells after yellow fever vaccination. A single record per CDR3 protein comes from TCRdb applying MiXCR to the 5' RACE reads. In the table there are about 310,000 distinct CDR3 sequences, around 4% of which are singletons. Sequences were derived from PBMCs, sampled on the day of the yellow fever booster vaccination. All receptors derive from a man aged 18 to 30 who received the YFV17D yellow fever vaccine.

This clonotype has at least ten counts. The CDR3 ends on some other residue instead of the conserved phenylalanine or tryptophan, so this is likely a read error. The limits of the CDR3 on the DNA are not certain, so only TCRdb's listed CDR3 is given. This chain joins TRBV23-1 and TRBJ1-4; TRBD1, the table's D call, lacks a check against the DNA. TRBV23-1 is classed as an ORF, of uncertain function. Termini included, the CDR3 measures 9 amino acids. The CDR3 spells CASSPHSRQ.

This clonotype showed up many times. The gene calls are TRBV24-1 and TRBJ2-5, with D unresolved. Germline CDR1 reads KGHDR; CDR2 reads SFDVKD. The CDR3 totals 15 residues. Trimming removed 4 bases at V and 5 bases at J, with 16 bases between. The CDR3 DNA reads as TGTGCCACCAGTGACTCCAGACCCGGGCATGAGACCCAGTACTTC. Its protein product is CATSDSRPGHETQYF.

This clonotype appeared many times. This chain connects TRBV6-5 to TRBJ1-2; D is undetermined. CDR1 is MNHEY and CDR2 is SVGAGI in the germline V gene. The V end was cut by 8 bases, the J end by 8 bases, with 6 bases between. This CDR3 is 9 amino acids long. CDR3 nucleotide sequence: TGTGCCAGCCTTAGGGGCTACACCTTC. This codes for CASLRGYTF.

This clonotype came up many times. The V and J genes are TRBV7-8 and TRBJ2-7; possibly TRBD2 for D (5 bases). In germline, CDR1 is SGHVS, CDR2 FQNEAQ. V lost 0 bases to trimming and J lost 8 bases, with 14 bases between them. This CDR3 is 14 amino acids long. In DNA, the CDR3 is TGTGCCAGCAGCTTAGCGGAAGTTGGGAGAAAGCAGTACTTC. It is translated as CASSLAEVGRKQYF.

The chain is built from TRBV7-3 and TRBJ2-3; 7 positions match TRBD2. Germline CDR1 and CDR2: SGHTA and FQGTGA. The CDR3 runs to 15 residues. V lost 3 bases to trimming and J lost 2 bases; unmatched junction nucleotides: 5. In DNA, the CDR3 is TGTGCCAGCAGCTTTGGGACTACCCACACAGATACGCAGTATTTT. Protein sequence: CASSFGTTHTDTQYF.

There are a few counts of this clonotype. The chain links TRBV6-5 to TRBJ2-7; the match to TRBD1 covers 8 bases. There are 15 residues in the CDR3. Germline values: CDR1 MNHEY, CDR2 SVGAGI. The V segment lost 5 bases and the J segment 3 bases; nucleotides outside the gene matches: 9. The CDR3: CASSTTGTGGYEQYF. The CDR3 coding sequence is TGTGCCAGCAGTACTACCGGGACAGGCGGCTACGAGCAGTACTTC.

This clonotype has a count of ten or more. The chain carries TRBV11-1 and TRBJ2-1; TRBD2 matches 10 bases. The junction had 10 bases not matched to a gene; V was cut back by 4 bases and J by 7 bases. CDR1 and CDR2 from the germline V gene are SGHAT and FQDESV (reference sequence). The CDR3 sequence is 16 residues long. CDR3 sequence reads: CASSSPLAGAINEQFF. CDR3 sequence (DNA): TGTGCCAGCAGCTCACCTCTAGCGGGGGCCATAAATGAGCAGTTCTTC.

In this sample, this clonotype turned up many times. The CDR3 reads CASSSTGTPQETQYF. The CDR3 DNA reads as TGTGCCAGCAGTTCAACCGGGACGCCTCAAGAGACCCAGTACTTC. The chain employs TRBV7-9 and TRBJ2-5; either TRBD1 or TRBD2 may supply D (5 bases each). The ends were cut back, 6 bases at V and 2 bases at J, with 16 bases in the middle. The germline gives CDR1 SEHNR, CDR2 FQNEAQ (reference sequence). This CDR3 has 15 residues.

This clonotype was counted at least ten times. The V gene is TRBV7-3, the J gene TRBJ2-3, with TRBD2 as a possible D gene (6 bases). The CDR3 is made up of 15 amino acids. The germline V gene has CDR1 SGHTA and CDR2 FQGTGA. The ends were cut back, 1 base at V and 3 bases at J, with 11 bases in the middle. The CDR3 sequence: CASSLRPGETDTQYF. As DNA, the CDR3 is TGTGCCAGCAGCTTAAGGCCGGGGGAAACAGATACGCAGTATTTT.

This clonotype has a count of ten or more. The chain recombines TRBV5-1 with TRBJ1-2, with D possibly matching TRBD1 (5 bases). CDR1 and CDR2 from the germline V gene are SGHRS and YFSETQ. The CDR3 runs 13 residues. With 2 bases removed from V and 6 bases from J, the gap between germline ends came to 11 bases. CDR3 in amino acids: CASSFPGTNGYTF. The CDR3 DNA reads as TGCGCCAGCAGCTTTCCGGGGACGAATGGCTACACCTTC.

This clonotype has a handful of counts. The V call is TRBV10-3, the J call TRBJ2-1; possibly TRBD1 for D (5 bases). The CDR3 is made up of 15 amino acids. V was shortened by 7 bases and J by 0 bases, with 13 bases between the two germline ends. Germline values: CDR1 ENHRY, CDR2 SYGVKD. The CDR3 protein is CAITPGLSSYNEQFF. CDR3 bases: TGTGCCATCACCCCAGGGTTAAGCTCCTACAATGAGCAGTTCTTC.

This clonotype has ten or more counts. This chain links TRBV5-1 with TRBJ1-2; D unresolved. The CDR3 covers 14 residues. Trimming pared 0 bases from V and 7 bases from J, leaving 13 bases between. Per germline, CDR1 SGHRS and CDR2 YFSETQ. The CDR3 sequence is CASSLDTEGGGYTF. CDR3 nucleotides: TGCGCCAGCAGCTTGGACACCGAAGGAGGTGGCTACACCTTC.

This clonotype was observed a single time. This may be a read error, as it is one base from a much larger clone. The rearrangement uses TRBV6-2 or TRBV6-3 and TRBJ2-7; a possible D gene is TRBD2 (5 bases). The CDR3 consists of 14 residues. Germline-derived CDR1 and CDR2 are MNHEY and SVGEGT. CDR3 in amino acids: CSSSYRAGIREQYV. The CDR3 region has the DNA TGTTCCAGCAGTTACCGGGCCGGGATCCGCGAGCAGTACGTC.

In its sample, this clonotype was seen many times. Lacking the conserved final phenylalanine or tryptophan, this CDR3 likely reflects a read error. Because the CDR3's place on the DNA is in doubt, the DNA is left out and the CDR3 is given as listed by TCRdb. The V call is TRBV20-1, the J call TRBJ2-5. From its first to its last residue, the CDR3 has 8 amino acids. Germline CDR1 DFQATT, CDR2 SNEGSKA (reference sequence). The CDR3 protein is CSARDPLI.

Many counts were recorded for this clonotype. This chain links TRBV20-1 with TRBJ2-7; D tentatively fits TRBD1 or TRBD2 (6 bases each). Germline V gene sequence: CDR1 DFQATT, CDR2 SNEGSKA (reference sequence). The CDR3 totals 15 residues. Trimming removed 2 bases from V and 3 bases from J, with 17 bases in between. The CDR3 loop reads CSARQSGAGGYEQYF. As DNA, the CDR3 is TGCAGTGCTAGACAATCGGGGGCTGGTGGCTACGAGCAGTACTTC.

The table lists this clonotype with a few counts. The rearrangement uses TRBV20-1 and TRBJ1-2, with TRBD1 identical over 12 bases. Germline V CDR1 and CDR2: DFQATT, SNEGSKA (reference sequence). J gave up 0 bases and V 3 bases, and 2 bases lay outside the gene matches. The CDR3 covers 15 residues. CDR3 amino acids: CSASGTGGSNYGYTF. CDR3 DNA sequence: TGCAGTGCTAGCGGGACAGGGGGCTCTAACTATGGCTACACCTTC.

The chain links TRBV27 to TRBJ1-5; D unclear. Between the trimmed V and J ends, which lost 9 bases and 3 bases, there was a span of 12 bases. The CDR3 is 13 amino acids. Germline V CDR1 and CDR2: MNHEY, SMNVEV (reference sequence). The CDR3 loop is CASAVSTNQPQHF. Here the CDR3 DNA reads TGTGCCAGTGCTGTTAGCACCAATCAGCCCCAGCATTTT.

This clonotype was counted a few times. The chain carries TRBV19 and TRBJ2-7; D is possibly TRBD2 (5 bases). With 3 bases removed from V and 3 bases from J, the gap between germline ends came to 12 bases. From germline, CDR1 is LNHDA and CDR2 SQIVND (reference sequence). The CDR3 extends over 14 amino acids. The CDR3 DNA follows: TGTGCCAGTAGTATTGCGGGCACATACTACGAGCAGTACTTC. Amino acids: CASSIAGTYYEQYF.

This clonotype was detected many times. This chain joins TRBV12-3 or TRBV12-4 and TRBJ1-4; 7 nucleotides agree with TRBD1. The CDR3 loop spans 14 amino acids. J was trimmed by 2 bases and V by 7 bases; bases with no gene match: 4. CDR3 in amino acids: CASTLQGTNEKLFF. In nucleotides, the CDR3 is TGTGCCAGCACACTACAGGGGACTAATGAAAAACTGTTTTTT.

This clonotype was detected many times. CDR3 loop: CASSQVYGTNTIYF. The CDR3 nucleotides are TGCGCCAGCAGCCAAGTTTACGGAACCAACACCATATATTTT. The rearrangement joins TRBV4-1 to TRBJ1-3; unclear D gene. V lost 1 base, J lost 7 bases, and 11 bases lay in between. The CDR3 has 14 residues. Germline assignment: CDR1 MGHRA and CDR2 YSYEKL.

This clonotype was observed a handful of times. This chain's CDR3 is CASRPKSFGSEKLFF. CDR3 DNA: TGTGCCAGCAGACCCAAATCGTTTGGCAGTGAAAAACTGTTTTTT. The J gene is TRBJ1-4, the V gene TRBV6-5, with unresolved D. Trimming stripped 6 bases from V and 7 bases from J, with 18 bases between. CDR1 is MNHEY and CDR2 is SVGAGI in the germline V gene. The CDR3 is 15 residues long.

This clonotype occurred many times. This rearrangement joins TRBV2 to TRBJ1-3; maybe TRBD1 (6 bases). CDR3 length: 14 amino acids. Trimming shortened V by 2 bases and J by 4 bases, and 9 bases separated the two germline ends. CDR1 and CDR2 (germline): SNHLY, FYNNEI. DNA for the CDR3: TGTGCCAGCAGTGAATCGGGGGCGGGAAACACCATATATTTT. Amino acids: CASSESGAGNTIYF. Full variable domain (remainder filled in from reference TRBV2 and TRBJ1-3): EPEVTQTPSHQVTQMGQEVILRCVPISNHLYFYWYRQILGQKVEFLVSFYNNEISEKSEIFDDQFSVERPDGSNFTLKIRSTKLEDSAMYFCASSESGAGNTIYFGEGSWLTVV.

This clonotype was counted ten times or more. The rearrangement links TRBV6-5 to TRBJ2-7; 8 bases map to TRBD2. V lost 9 bases and J lost 1; bases outside the gene matches: 11. The CDR3 is 15 residues long. The germline V gene encodes CDR1 MNHEY and CDR2 SVGAGI. CDR3 DNA sequence: TGTGCCAGTCCCTGGCCTCGCGGGAGGTCCTACGAGCAGTACGTC. Its translation is CASPWPRGRSYEQYV.

This chain connects TRBV12-5 to TRBJ2-5; D gene ambiguous. This CDR3 has 13 amino acids. V shed 6 bases and J shed 1 base, with 9 bases lying between them. Per germline, CDR1 LGHNT and CDR2 FRNRAP. CDR3 sequence (DNA): TGTGCTAGTGGCCCCCCCATCCAAGAGACCCAGTACTTC. Its protein product is CASGPPIQETQYF.

This clonotype occurred many times. The chain uses TRBV4-3 and TRBJ1-6; D unclear. The germline CDR1 and CDR2 sequences are LGHNA and YSLEER. CDR3 length equals 14 residues. Trimming took off 0 bases at V and 8 bases at J, with 8 bases between the two ends. The CDR3 DNA sequence: TGCGCCAGCAGCCAAGAGGTGGCCGATTCACCCCTCCACTTT. As protein: CASSQEVADSPLHF.

The rearrangement links TRBV5-6 to TRBJ1-6; D unresolved. CDR3 length: 15 residues. The germline gives CDR1 SGHDT, CDR2 YYEEEE. V dropped 4 bases and J dropped 3 bases, with 11 bases sitting between them. The CDR3 DNA is TGTGCCAGCAGCACCGAGGGTCTCTATAATTCACCCCTCCACTTT. This sequence encodes CASSTEGLYNSPLHF.

This clonotype came up a few times. The chain links TRBV7-2 to TRBJ1-1; TRBD1 agrees at 12 bases. CDR3 size: 18 residues. Germline CDR1 reads SGHTA; CDR2 reads FQGNSA. V shed 3 bases, J shed 0 bases, and the junction held 8 bases outside the gene matches. The CDR3: CASSFAGTGGLMNTEAFF. Written as DNA, the CDR3 is TGTGCCAGCAGCTTCGCCGGGACAGGGGGCTTGATGAACACTGAAGCTTTCTTT.

The sample holds many counts of this clonotype. The chain couples TRBV4-1 to TRBJ2-4; D gene uncertain. V lost 7 bases to trimming and J lost 0 bases, with 10 bases between them. The germline V gene has CDR1 MGHRA and CDR2 YSYEKL. This CDR3 comprises 14 residues. The CDR3 loop is CASTADGAKNIQYF. CDR3 bases: TGCGCCAGCACGGCTGACGGAGCCAAAAACATTCAGTACTTC.

This clonotype was found many times. The chain is built from TRBV28 and TRBJ2-1; D gene unclear. Trimming pared 4 bases from V and 4 bases from J, leaving 14 bases between. This CDR3 is built from 15 residues. Germline lookup yields CDR1 MDHEN and CDR2 SYDVKM. CDR3 coding DNA: TGTGCCAGCAGTTCCCCCACGTCCCGATACAATGAGCAGTTCTTC. It yields the protein CASSSPTSRYNEQFF.

There are many counts of this clonotype. The CDR3 here is CASKRAVNYEQYF. DNA of the CDR3: TGTGCCAGCAAGCGGGCAGTAAACTACGAGCAGTACTTC. The V and J genes are TRBV6-6 and TRBJ2-7, with D possibly being TRBD2 (6 bases). Germline CDR1 is MNHNY and CDR2 is SVGAGI (reference sequence). CDR3 length equals 13 residues. The V and J ends lost 7 bases and 3 bases respectively, with 13 bases between them.